This T cell receptor (beta chain) was documented in a study of blood T cell repertoires in COVID-19. As for the study in general: Sites in the United States, Italy and Spain provided acute and convalescent COVID-19 samples. T cells, B-cell-depleted T cells, or PBMCs supplied cDNA or gDNA.

Per the germline V gene, CDR1 is SGHDT and CDR2 is YYEEEE. V trimming: 4 bases; J trimming: 0 bases; junction bases outside the gene matches: 12. The CDR3 runs 18 residues. Original handling: How many nucleated cells were present was estimated from reference gene primer amplification. TCRdb's table, derived via immunoSEQ multiplex PCR, lists solely in-frame clones and lacks some. Clone size and V and J calls were adopted from that table, with D and trimming inferred from the DNA. The repertoire includes 100,000 or so clones, roughly 87% of them detected once, and about 20% sits in the top ten. The sequenced material came from peripheral blood. The genes are TRBV5-6 and TRBJ1-1; 10 bases fit TRBD1. The sequence came from a man at least 80 years old with acute or convalescent COVID-19. The CDR3 region is CASSLLVPGQGMNTEAFF. DNA for the CDR3: TGTGCCAGCAGCCTACTTGTCCCGGGACAGGGGATGAACACTGAAGCTTTCTTT.